This entry lists 5 T cell receptor beta chains sequenced from one sample in a study of spatial heterogeneity in lung cancer. Each CDR3 protein is one row after TCRdb ran MiXCR on the 5' RACE reads. The sample has about 85,000 distinct CDR3 sequences; 15% to 25% are singletons. Time point specified: sample taken at primary tumor resection. Unsorted samples of tumor, nontumor lung or frozen PBMC had their whole RNA sequenced. The material sequenced was PBMCs, taken at surgery. These receptors all come from a male donor with early-stage non-small cell lung cancer.

This rearrangement joins TRBV6-5 to TRBJ1-6, with TRBD1 matching over 8 bases. Germline V gives CDR1 MNHEY, CDR2 SVGAGI. Losses at the gene ends were 2 bases for V and 7 bases for J; bases not matched to a gene: 1. CDR3 size: 14 residues. The CDR3 is CASSYRQGNSPLHF. The CDR3 nucleotides are TGTGCCAGCAGTTACAGACAGGGGAATTCACCCCTCCACTTT.

The chain couples TRBV23-1 to TRBJ2-7; 8 bases are a match to TRBD1. TRBV23-1 is filed as an ORF, its function uncertain. Trimming took 3 bases from V and 3 from J; bases not matched to a gene: 16. The length of the CDR3 is 18 residues. This CDR3 is CASSHRAGGDPTGYEQYF. The CDR3 DNA reads TGCGCCAGCAGTCATAGGGCAGGGGGCGATCCAACTGGCTACGAGCAGTACTTC.

This clonotype showed up just a few times. V gene TRBV12-3 or TRBV12-4 combines with J gene TRBJ2-7, with 11 bases that match TRBD1. V lost 6 bases, J lost 5 bases, and 6 bases stayed unmatched. There are 14 residues in the CDR3. The CDR3 protein is CASRRDRGSDEQYF. In DNA form, the CDR3 reads TGTGCCAGCAGGCGGGACAGGGGGTCCGACGAGCAGTACTTC.

The genes are TRBV27 and TRBJ1-6, with 7 nucleotides matching TRBD1. V was clipped by 3 bases and J by 0 bases; unmatched bases: 14. CDR3 size: 20 residues. CDR1 and CDR2 (germline): MNHEY, SMNVEV (reference sequence). The CDR3 protein is CASSLRGQQEGSSYNSPLHF. In nucleotides, the CDR3 is TGTGCCAGCAGTTTGAGGGGACAGCAGGAGGGTAGCTCCTATAATTCACCCCTCCACTTT.

This clonotype showed up many times. J is TRBJ2-7 and V is TRBV28; the match to TRBD2 covers 8 bases. The CDR3 has 14 amino acids. After removal of 3 bases from V and 2 bases from J, the junction contained 3 bases not matched to a gene. Germline V CDR1 and CDR2: MDHEN, SYDVKM. The CDR3 DNA reads as TGTGCCAGCAGTTTCGGGACTAGTGCCTACGAGCAGTACTTC. Translating it yields CASSFGTSAYEQYF.